Listed here are 24 T cell receptor beta chains from one sample, sequenced in a study of blood T cell repertoires in COVID-19. Produced via immunoSEQ multiplex PCR; TCRdb's table is partial and in-frame only. The sample has approximately 300,000 clones, 87% seen once. The material sequenced was peripheral blood. The origin of the receptors is a man aged 18-30 years with active or convalescent COVID-19.

CDR3 DNA: TGCGCCAGCAGCTTGGGACAGGGGTCGGGGCAGTTCTTC. This encodes CASSLGQGSGQFF. The chain uses TRBV5-1 and TRBJ2-1; 8 nucleotides match TRBD1. The CDR3 covers 13 residues. The V segment lost 0 bases and the J segment 12 bases; nucleotides outside the gene matches: 5. CDR1 and CDR2 (germline): SGHRS, YFSETQ.

CDR3 coding DNA: TGTGCCATCACCCCATCACCGGGACAGGGACACTATGGCTACACCTTC. This encodes CAITPSPGQGHYGYTF. The rearrangement uses TRBV10-3 and TRBJ1-2; TRBD1 aligns across 9 bases. Germline-derived CDR1 and CDR2 are ENHRY and SYGVKD. V gave up 7 bases and J gave up 3 bases; unmatched junction bases: 12. This CDR3 spans 16 amino acids.

This chain uses TRBV10-2 with TRBJ2-3; D not resolved. The V end lost 6 bases, the J end lost 4 bases, and 14 bases lay between the germline ends. The CDR3 loop spans 14 amino acids. CDR1 is WSHSY and CDR2 is SAAADI in the germline V gene. CDR3 amino acids: CASSRNGRADTQYF. Here the CDR3 DNA reads TGCGCCAGCAGCCGGAATGGGCGCGCAGATACGCAGTATTTT.

This chain uses TRBV27 with TRBJ1-5; D perhaps matches TRBD1 (5 bases). Germline CDR1 and CDR2: MNHEY and SMNVEV (reference sequence). The CDR3 sequence is 15 residues long. Trimming took 0 bases from V and 3 from J, leaving 9 bases between them. The CDR3 sequence is CASSLSRGVNQPQHF. CDR3 DNA: TGTGCCAGCAGTTTATCAAGGGGCGTCAATCAGCCCCAGCATTTT.

The chain has TRBV21-1 and TRBJ2-7; whether TRBD1, the table's D call, matches the DNA was not checked. TRBV21-1 is tagged as a pseudogene. This CDR3 spans 15 amino acids. The CDR3 protein is CASSKTGQGDYEQYF. The DNA of the CDR3 is TGTGCCAGCAGCAAAACGGGACAGGGGGACTACGAGCAGTACTTC.

The chain recombines TRBV27 with TRBJ1-1, with D unclear. V shed 6 bases and J shed 2 bases, with 13 bases lying between them. The CDR3 is 14 amino acids. Germline V CDR1 and CDR2: MNHEY, SMNVEV (reference sequence). The CDR3 DNA follows: TGTGCCAGCAGCTCTGCGGTGTTCAACACTGAAGCTTTCTTT. Its protein is CASSSAVFNTEAFF.

The chain employs TRBV6-1 and TRBJ1-2; a possible D gene is TRBD1 (5 bases). CDR1 and CDR2 from the germline V gene are MNHNS and SASEGT. The CDR3 sequence is 16 residues long. V shed 0 bases and J shed 5 bases, with 16 bases lying between them. The CDR3 reads CASSEAPGLRLYGYTF. DNA of the CDR3: TGTGCCAGCAGTGAAGCTCCGGGACTGAGACTTTATGGCTACACCTTC.

The rearrangement joins TRBV19 to TRBJ2-7; D may be TRBD1 (5 bases). The CDR3 totals 14 residues. Trimming took 2 bases from V and 5 from J, leaving 13 bases between them. The germline V gene encodes CDR1 LNHDA and CDR2 SQIVND (reference sequence). CDR3 amino acids: CASSIQGVIDEQYF. CDR3 DNA sequence: TGTGCCAGTAGTATACAGGGCGTTATCGACGAGCAGTACTTC. The variable domain in full, completed from reference TRBV19 and TRBJ2-7, reads DGGITQSPKYLFRKEGQNVTLSCEQNLNHDAMYWYRQDPGQGLRLIYYSQIVNDFQKGDIAEGYSVSREKKESFPLTVTSAQKNPTAFYLCASSIQGVIDEQYFGPGTRLTVT.

In this sample, this clone turned up once. This rearrangement joins TRBV4-2 to TRBJ2-7, with 10 bases fitting TRBD2. Germline V gene lookup returns CDR1 LGHNA and CDR2 YNFKEQ. The trim removed 4 bases at V and 5 bases at J, leaving 8 bases unmatched. The CDR3 is 15 amino acids. The CDR3: CASSPSGRALDEQYF. CDR3 nucleotides: TGTGCCAGCAGCCCAAGCGGGAGGGCCCTGGACGAGCAGTACTTC.

CDR3 sequence reads: CASSPPSGGAGEQFF. In DNA, the CDR3 is TGTGCCAGCAGCCCACCTAGCGGGGGGGCCGGTGAGCAGTTCTTC. The gene calls are TRBV7-2 and TRBJ2-1; 12 bases are shared with TRBD2. This CDR3 is 15 amino acids long. V lost 5 bases, J lost 9 bases, and 8 bases stayed unmatched. Germline V lookup: CDR1 SGHTA, CDR2 FQGNSA.

The genes are TRBV15 and TRBJ2-3; tentative D call: TRBD1 (5 bases). Trimming removed 7 bases from V and 5 bases from J, with 16 bases in between. The CDR3 length is 14 residues. Germline CDR1 LNHNV, CDR2 YYDKDF (reference sequence). CDR3 in amino acids: CATKAQGSLDTQYF. CDR3 DNA: TGTGCCACCAAGGCCCAGGGCTCGTTAGATACGCAGTATTTT.

This clone was seen a few times. This chain connects TRBV14 to TRBJ2-7, with D possibly matching TRBD2 (6 bases). CDR3 length: 13 amino acids. With 0 bases removed from V and 9 bases from J, the gap between germline ends came to 12 bases. Germline V lookup: CDR1 SGHDN, CDR2 FVKESK. The CDR3: CASSQDNGSRQYF. CDR3 sequence (DNA): TGTGCCAGCAGCCAAGATAACGGGAGCCGGCAGTACTTC. The variable domain in full, completed from reference TRBV14 and TRBJ2-7, reads EAGVTQFPSHSVIEKGQTVTLRCDPISGHDNLYWYRRVMGKEIKFLLHFVKESKQDESGMPNNRFLAERTGGTYSTLKVQPAELEDSGVYFCASSQDNGSRQYFGPGTRLTVT.

The V gene is TRBV3-1 (or the pseudogene TRBV3-2), the J gene TRBJ1-1; D uncertain. V shed 2 bases and J shed 8 bases, with 12 bases lying between them. CDR1 and CDR2 (germline): LGHDT, YNNKEL (reference sequence). This CDR3 spans 13 amino acids. The CDR3 loop is CASSQLEGEEAFF. CDR3 DNA sequence: TGTGCCAGCAGCCAATTGGAAGGAGAGGAAGCTTTCTTT.

The genes are TRBV4-1 and TRBJ2-2; perhaps TRBD1 as D (6 bases). CDR3 length equals 12 residues. Looked up from germline, CDR1 is MGHRA and CDR2 is YSYEKL. Trimming stripped 5 bases from V and 5 bases from J, with 6 bases between. The CDR3: CASSGQTGELFF. In DNA form, the CDR3 reads TGCGCCAGCAGCGGACAGACCGGGGAGCTGTTTTTT.

This clone has more than one count but fewer than ten. The V call is TRBV6-6, the J call TRBJ1-5; the D is unclear. Looked up from germline, CDR1 is MNHNY and CDR2 is SVGAGI (reference sequence). V lost 2 bases and J lost 7, with 9 bases in between. CDR3 size: 13 residues. The CDR3: CASSYQSDQPQHF. The DNA for the CDR3 is TGTGCCAGCAGTTACCAAAGCGACCAGCCCCAGCATTTT.

J is TRBJ2-7 and V is TRBV4-1; TRBD1 matches at 8 bases. After removal of 5 bases from V and 4 bases from J, the junction contained 7 bases not matched to a gene. Germline CDR1 MGHRA, CDR2 YSYEKL. CDR3 length: 14 residues. CDR3 residues: CASSTRDRSYEQYF. CDR3 DNA sequence: TGCGCCAGCAGCACCCGGGACAGGAGTTACGAGCAGTACTTC.

The chain uses TRBV6-1 and TRBJ2-1, with TRBD1 matching over 7 bases. Germline assignment: CDR1 MNHNS and CDR2 SASEGT. V lost 2 bases to trimming and J lost 3 bases; unmatched junction nucleotides: 10. The CDR3 has 17 residues. The CDR3 here is CASSEPRYRGGYNEQFF. Here the CDR3 DNA reads TGTGCCAGCAGTGAACCTAGATACAGGGGCGGCTACAATGAGCAGTTCTTC.

This sequence joins TRBV9 and TRBJ2-7; possibly TRBD2 for D (5 bases). Germline V lookup: CDR1 SGDLS, CDR2 YYNGEE. Trimming removed 4 bases at V and 12 bases at J, with 23 bases between. The length of the CDR3 is 14 residues. The CDR3 protein is CASSPPEEERRLYF. Here the CDR3 DNA reads TGTGCCAGCAGCCCTCCCGAGGAGGAGCGGAGACTGTACTTC.

There are a few counts of this clone. The CDR3 DNA sequence: TGTGCCAGCAGCCCCAGGGGGAGAACTGAAGCTTTCTTT. Translation: CASSPRGRTEAFF. V is TRBV7-9 and J is TRBJ1-1; 7 nucleotides line up with TRBD1. The V gene end was trimmed by 5 bases and the J gene end by 5 bases; junction bases not matched to a gene: 5. This CDR3 has 13 amino acids. Looked up from germline, CDR1 is SEHNR and CDR2 is FQNEAQ (reference sequence).

This clone turned up a few times. The chain recombines TRBV27 with TRBJ2-7, with 9 bases matching TRBD2. Per the germline V gene, CDR1 is MNHEY and CDR2 is SMNVEV (reference sequence). The CDR3 runs 15 residues. V was pared by 3 bases and J by 2 bases, with 5 bases of the junction left unmatched. The CDR3 sequence: CASSFTGTSTYEQYF. The CDR3, as DNA: TGTGCCAGCAGTTTCACCGGGACTAGCACCTACGAGCAGTACTTC.

This chain uses TRBV4-1 with TRBJ2-7; no definite D call. V was cut by 0 bases and J by 3 bases, with 12 bases left in between. The CDR3 is made up of 15 amino acids. Germline CDR1 MGHRA, CDR2 YSYEKL. The chain's CDR3 is CASSQDRQAVYEQYF. Written as DNA, the CDR3 is TGCGCCAGCAGCCAAGATCGGCAGGCCGTCTACGAGCAGTACTTC.

V gene TRBV28 combines with J gene TRBJ1-2; possible D gene TRBD1, 6 bases. The ends were cut back, 7 bases at V and 8 bases at J, with 14 bases in the middle. This CDR3 comprises 12 residues. The germline V gene encodes CDR1 MDHEN and CDR2 SYDVKM. CDR3: CASTLGARGYTF. Here the CDR3 DNA reads TGTGCCAGCACCCTGGGGGCGCGCGGCTACACCTTC.

This clone was found once. The V and J genes are TRBV9 and TRBJ2-1; tentatively, D is TRBD1 (6 bases). V lost 0 bases to trimming and J lost 4 bases, with 11 bases between them. CDR3 size: 15 residues. Germline CDR1 SGDLS, CDR2 YYNGEE. The CDR3 DNA sequence: TGTGCCAGCAGCGTAGATTGGACAGCATACAATGAGCAGTTCTTC. Protein: CASSVDWTAYNEQFF. Drawing the rest from reference TRBV9 and TRBJ2-1, the complete variable domain is DSGVTQTPKHLITATGQRVTLRCSPRSGDLSVYWYQQSLDQGLQFLIQYYNGEERAKGNILERFSAQQFPDLHSELNLSSLELGDSALYFCASSVDWTAYNEQFFGPGTRLTVL.

The V gene is TRBV3-1 (or the pseudogene TRBV3-2), the J gene TRBJ2-7; D remains unclear. Germline-derived CDR1 and CDR2 are LGHDT and YNNKEL (reference sequence). CDR3 length equals 16 residues. Trimming shortened V by 0 bases and J by 0 bases, and 12 bases separated the two germline ends. CDR3 region: CASSQDSWASSYEQYF. The CDR3 nucleotides read TGTGCCAGCAGCCAAGATTCCTGGGCGAGCTCCTACGAGCAGTACTTC.